The 9 T cell receptor beta chains given below trace back to one sample, sequenced in a study of CD8 T cells in ankylosing spondylitis. Their recognized antigens are unknown. From the 5' RACE reads, TCRdb called clonotypes with MiXCR, one entry per CDR3 protein. The sample lists 400,000 to 450,000 distinct CDR3 sequences, approximately 17% seen once, with approximately 1% in the top ten. Study-level results: A TCR beta motif of fewer than ten highly homologous variants appeared characteristic of ankylosing spondylitis blood.

The sequenced material came from blood, either unsorted or a sorted T cell fraction (not recorded which). The receptors shown here come from a male donor with ankylosing spondylitis.

This clonotype was recorded at least ten times. The chain combines TRBV12-3 or TRBV12-4 with TRBJ1-5; D unclear. This CDR3 has 15 residues. Trimming pared 6 bases from V and 9 bases from J, leaving 21 bases between. The chain's CDR3 is CASRETIGSMGPQHF. CDR3 nucleotides: TGTGCCAGCAGAGAAACCATAGGTAGCATGGGGCCCCAGCATTTT.

In regard to this clonotype: A much larger clonotype is one base distant, so this may be a read error. This CDR3 is CSASGWQVNTEAFF. CDR3 DNA sequence: TGCAGTGCTAGTGGTTGGCAGGTGAACACTGAAGCTTTCTTT. The J gene is TRBJ1-1, the V gene TRBV20-1; D is uncertain. CDR1 and CDR2 (germline): DFQATT, SNEGSKA (reference sequence). CDR3 length: 14 residues. V gave up 3 bases and J gave up 0 bases, with 11 bases separating them.

The rearrangement links TRBV11-2 to TRBJ2-1, with 8 bases matching TRBD2. The CDR3 loop spans 18 amino acids. Germline lookup yields CDR1 SGHAT and CDR2 FQNNGV. The junction had 18 bases not matched to a gene; V was cut back by 4 bases and J by 7 bases. The CDR3 DNA is TGTGCCAGCAGCTCCGGAGGGGTAGCGGGATGGTCGGGAAATGAGCAGTTCTTC. It yields the protein CASSSGGVAGWSGNEQFF.

V is TRBV5-1 and J is TRBJ2-6, with D unresolved. Between the trimmed V and J ends, which lost 1 base and 4 bases, there was a span of 9 bases. Germline V gene data show CDR1 as SGHRS and CDR2 as YFSETQ. This CDR3 region has 15 residues. The CDR3 protein is CASSLLGSGANVLTF. CDR3 sequence (DNA): TGCGCCAGCAGCTTGCTGGGGTCAGGGGCCAACGTCCTGACTTTC.

This chain links TRBV4-3 with TRBJ1-4, with TRBD1 matching over 8 bases. Germline V CDR1 and CDR2: LGHNA, YSLEER. J gave up 12 bases and V 4 bases, and 16 bases lay outside the gene matches. There are 16 residues in the CDR3. DNA for the CDR3: TGCGCCAGCAGCCCTTACGAATGGGGACAGGTATCGCAACTGTTTTTT. Translating gives CASSPYEWGQVSQLFF.

The chain is built from TRBV12-3 or TRBV12-4 and TRBJ2-5; D may be TRBD1 (6 bases). CDR3 length: 14 residues. V lost 1 base to trimming and J lost 3 bases, with 9 bases between them. CDR3 in amino acids: CASSLGAGEETQYF. As DNA, the CDR3 is TGTGCCAGCAGTTTAGGGGCAGGGGAAGAGACCCAGTACTTC.

The rearrangement joins TRBV21-1 to TRBJ2-7; the table names TRBD2, a call not compared with the DNA. TRBV21-1 counts as a pseudogene. The CDR3 is 16 amino acids. CDR3 residues: CASSKALEDSSYEQYF. CDR3 nucleotides: TGTGCCAGCAGCAAAGCGCTGGAGGACAGTTCCTACGAGCAGTACTTC.

The chain is built from TRBV7-9 and TRBJ1-1; unclear D gene. CDR3 length equals 13 residues. Germline CDR1 is SEHNR and CDR2 is FQNEAQ (reference sequence). The germline V and J ends were trimmed by 5 bases and 4 bases, with 11 bases remaining between them. In DNA, the CDR3 is TGTGCCAGCAGCCACTCCTACGGCACTGAAGCTTTCTTT. It is translated as CASSHSYGTEAFF.

This sequence joins TRBV3-1 and TRBJ1-3; D unclear. Looked up from germline, CDR1 is LGHDT and CDR2 is YNNKEL (reference sequence). This CDR3 spans 16 amino acids. V was pared by 3 bases and J by 4 bases, with 16 bases between. The chain's CDR3 is CASSHIGSSSGNTIYF. In DNA, the CDR3 is TGTGCCAGCAGCCACATAGGAAGCAGCTCGGGAAACACCATATATTTT.